This TCR beta chain was identified in a study of T cells in Graves' hyperthyroidism and ophthalmopathy. Points from the study as a whole: Most thyroid clonotypes with frequency above 0.001 were detected in blood. Patients with ophthalmopathy were separated from those with stable hyperthyroidism by a 13 V-J model.

Notes on this clonotype: Antigen unknown.

RNA transcripts gave rise to amplified TCR beta CDR3 regions. During a first-round RT-PCR of the TCR CDR3, the HTBI primer set was used. TCRdb reprocessed the multiplex PCR reads with MiXCR, giving one entry per CDR3 protein. The sample records about 660,000 distinct CDR3 sequences, about 45% being singletons. Germline-derived CDR1 and CDR2 are SNHLY and FYNNEI. This CDR3 region has 16 residues. Clinical symptoms, serum thyroxine and TRAb, thyroid ultrasound and orbital computed tomography together formed the diagnostic basis. The chain recombines TRBV2 with TRBJ2-7; TRBD1 aligns across 8 bases. The J call may be mistaken, given a closer DNA end match to TRBJ2-5. This clonotype was sampled from an adult man with Graves' disease, either hyperthyroidism or ophthalmopathy (not recorded which). The sequenced sample consisted of peripheral blood or thyroid tissue (not recorded which). CDR3 protein: CASSYSGQGGWETQYF. The CDR3 DNA reads as TGTGCCAGCAGTTACTCCGGACAGGGAGGATGGGAGACCCAGTACTTC.